The 17 T cell receptor beta chains listed next were all sequenced from one sample in a study of liver allograft versus peripheral blood T cells. About the study: Peripheral blood of the recipients supplied T cell receptor repertoires that were compared with those in transplanted livers.

Each CDR3 protein gets one entry after TCRdb re-called the reads with MiXCR. The sample includes 9,300 or so distinct CDR3 sequences, over 15% of them seen just once. Receptors were obtained from a human patient who had a liver transplant. A subset of T cells may come from the graft donor.

The sample holds a few counts of this clonotype. The chain couples TRBV12-3 or TRBV12-4 to TRBJ2-1; D might be TRBD1 (5 bases). Deletions cut 5 bases from V and 3 bases from J, with 11 bases between. The CDR3 has 14 amino acids. The CDR3 sequence: CASSPTVLYNEQFF. The CDR3 DNA reads as TGTGCCAGCAGTCCGACAGTTCTCTACAATGAGCAGTTCTTC.

This clonotype was observed many times. V is TRBV12-3 or TRBV12-4 and J is TRBJ1-2; D unclear. The CDR3 sequence is 11 residues long. V was trimmed by 5 bases and J by 8 bases, leaving 9 bases between them. Written as DNA, the CDR3 is TGTGCCAGCAGTCCTAGTAGCGGCTACACCTTC. Its protein product is CASSPSSGYTF.

This clonotype appeared a few times. CDR3 bases: TGTGCCAGCAGTTACGGGGCTGGGGAAGGAGGAGCTTTCTTT. Protein sequence: CASSYGAGEGGAFF. This sequence joins TRBV6-5 and TRBJ1-1; D may be TRBD1 (5 bases). The V and J ends lost 2 bases and 10 bases respectively, with 17 bases between them. CDR3 length: 14 residues. Germline-derived CDR1 and CDR2 are MNHEY and SVGAGI.

This clonotype is large by share. The chain joins TRBV29-1 to TRBJ1-2, with D tentatively TRBD1 (5 bases). V lost 3 bases and J lost 6, with 14 bases in between. This CDR3 spans 13 amino acids. Germline V gives CDR1 SQVTM, CDR2 ANQGSEA. The CDR3 spells CSVESAGRNGYTF. As DNA, the CDR3 is TGCAGCGTTGAGTCGGCAGGGCGGAATGGCTACACCTTC. Variable domain in full (rest from reference TRBV29-1 and TRBJ1-2): SAVISQKPSRDICQRGTSLTIQCQVDSQVTMMFWYRQQPGQSLTLIATANQGSEATYESGFVIDKFPISRPNLTFSTLTVSNMSPEDSSIYLCSVESAGRNGYTFGSGTRLTVV.

In its sample, this clonotype is medium-sized. This chain uses TRBV11-2 with TRBJ1-4; D remains ambiguous. Germline CDR1 and CDR2: SGHAT and FQNNGV. The CDR3 loop spans 15 amino acids. V lost 2 bases, J lost 6 bases, and 13 bases lay in between. CDR3 residues: CASSLSGRLDEKLFF. CDR3 nucleotide sequence: TGTGCCAGCAGCTTATCGGGTCGTCTGGATGAAAAACTGTTTTTT.

This chain connects TRBV5-1 to TRBJ2-7; D is perhaps TRBD1 (6 bases). The ends were cut back, 0 bases at V and 1 base at J, with 11 bases in the middle. The length of the CDR3 is 15 residues. Germline lookup yields CDR1 SGHRS and CDR2 YFSETQ. The CDR3 DNA follows: TGCGCCAGCAGCTTGGCAGCAGGGGTATCCTACGAGCAGTACTTC. Its protein is CASSLAAGVSYEQYF.

This clonotype is classed as medium-sized (0.01 to 0.1%). CDR3 nucleotides: TGTGCCAGCTCACTTGACAGGGTAAACTATGGCTACACCTTC. Protein product: CASSLDRVNYGYTF. The V gene is TRBV18, the J gene TRBJ1-2; 7 bases map to TRBD1. V trimming: 4 bases; J trimming: 2 bases; junction bases outside the gene matches: 4. This CDR3 is built from 14 residues. Germline V gene lookup returns CDR1 KGHSH and CDR2 LQKENI.

This chain connects TRBV20-1 to TRBJ2-1; 9 bases are shared with TRBD1. Losses at the gene ends were 0 bases for V and 9 bases for J; bases not matched to a gene: 6. This CDR3 region has 14 residues. Germline CDR1 is DFQATT and CDR2 is SNEGSKA (reference sequence). CDR3 sequence (DNA): TGCAGTGCTAGAGAAACAGGGGGCTGGGGTGAGCAGTTCTTC. This encodes CSARETGGWGEQFF.

V and J are TRBV12-3 or TRBV12-4 and TRBJ1-2; the match to TRBD1 covers 7 bases. The V segment lost 1 base and the J segment 4 bases; nucleotides outside the gene matches: 6. This CDR3 is built from 15 residues. Here the CDR3 DNA reads TGTGCCAGCAGTTTAGTCGGACAGGACCGCTATGGCTACACCTTC. Its protein product is CASSLVGQDRYGYTF.

The rearrangement uses TRBV6-5 and TRBJ2-7; 7 bases line up with TRBD2. The CDR3 totals 13 residues. The germline V gene has CDR1 MNHEY and CDR2 SVGAGI. V lost 7 bases to trimming and J lost 1 base; unmatched junction nucleotides: 4. The CDR3 DNA reads as TGTGCCAGCATCGCTAGCGGATCCTACGAGCAGTACTTC. Its protein product is CASIASGSYEQYF.

By proportion, this clonotype is medium-sized. CDR3 residues: CASTGPMNTEAFF. CDR3 coding DNA: TGTGCCAGTACTGGCCCGATGAACACTGAAGCTTTCTTT. V is TRBV19 and J is TRBJ1-1; D gene unclear. The length of the CDR3 is 13 residues. Germline lookup yields CDR1 LNHDA and CDR2 SQIVND (reference sequence). V was pared by 7 bases and J by 0 bases, with 9 bases between.

This clonotype has just a few counts. V usage is TRBV28 and J usage is TRBJ1-2; TRBD1 agrees at 10 bases. V shed 5 bases, J shed 3 bases, and the junction held 3 bases outside the gene matches. CDR3 size: 14 residues. The germline V gene has CDR1 MDHEN and CDR2 SYDVKM. The CDR3 DNA sequence: TGTGCCAGCAGTCCCGGGACAGGGGACTATGGCTACACCTTC. This encodes CASSPGTGDYGYTF.

This clonotype has at least ten counts. This chain joins TRBV5-6 and TRBJ1-3; D is undetermined. The CDR3 has 15 amino acids. The germline V and J ends were trimmed by 2 bases and 2 bases, with 11 bases remaining between them. Germline CDR1 SGHDT, CDR2 YYEEEE. CDR3 loop: CASSFKLPAGNTIYF. The CDR3 DNA is TGTGCCAGCAGCTTCAAATTGCCCGCTGGAAACACCATATATTTT.

This clonotype was counted only a few times. CDR3 sequence (DNA): TGCAGTGCCACTGCCTCCTCGGACGGCGGTTTTGGCTACACCTTC. It codes for CSATASSDGGFGYTF. The rearrangement joins TRBV20-1 to TRBJ1-2, with D hard to call. The CDR3 is 15 residues long. V gave up 6 bases and J gave up 7 bases, with 24 bases separating them. CDR1 DFQATT and CDR2 SNEGSKA come from the germline V gene (reference sequence).

Within the sample, this clonotype is medium-sized. This rearrangement joins TRBV6-2 or TRBV6-3 to TRBJ1-5, with 8 bases aligning to TRBD1. V gave up 7 bases and J gave up 7 bases; unmatched junction bases: 9. The CDR3 length is 14 residues. Per germline, CDR1 MNHEY and CDR2 SVGEGT. The CDR3 DNA sequence: TGTGCCAGCACCGACAGGGGCCCCAACCAGCCCCAGCATTTT. This codes for CASTDRGPNQPQHF.

This clonotype ranks as medium-sized. The J gene is TRBJ1-1, the V gene TRBV12-3 or TRBV12-4, with TRBD1 as a possible D gene (5 bases). With 8 bases removed from V and 1 base from J, the gap between germline ends came to 14 bases. This CDR3 is 14 amino acids long. DNA for the CDR3: TGTGCCAGCGGGCCGGGACGGTGGAACACTGAAGCTTTCTTT. Encoded protein: CASGPGRWNTEAFF.

The rearrangement links TRBV20-1 to TRBJ1-2, with D possibly matching TRBD1 (5 bases). Germline V gene data show CDR1 as DFQATT and CDR2 as SNEGSKA (reference sequence). Trimming left V 2 bases short and J 6 bases short, with 19 bases between. The CDR3 covers 15 residues. The CDR3: CSARPPGQRGNGYTF. The CDR3 bases are TGCAGTGCTAGACCCCCGGGGCAGCGAGGGAATGGCTACACCTTC.